This T cell receptor (beta chain) comes out of a study of chronic HIV infection and antiretroviral therapy. MiXCR, applied by TCRdb to the 5' RACE reads, yields one record per CDR3 protein. This sample yields 40,000 to 50,000 distinct CDR3 sequences, of which about 19% are seen a single time; approximately 3% belongs to the top ten. The length of the CDR3 is 14 residues. Trimming pared 0 bases from V and 1 base from J, leaving 5 bases between. CDR1 is SGDLS and CDR2 is YYNGEE in the germline V gene. The sequenced sample consisted of peripheral blood. This sequence originates from an adult who had HIV and had not received antiretroviral therapy, or was an uninfected healthy control (not recorded which). The chain is built from TRBV9 and TRBJ2-4; D assignment may be TRBD1 or TRBD2 (5 bases each). CDR3 in DNA: TGTGCCAGCAGCGTAGGGGGGGCCAAAAACATTCAGTACTTC. It specifies CASSVGGAKNIQYF.